These 25 T cell receptor beta chains share one sample of origin, sequenced in a study of blood T cells in healthy people across ages. Primers used in a second PCR of about 7 to 12 cycles were a sample-barcoded 5' primer and a J-beta primer mix. TCRdb reanalysed the 5' RACE reads using MiXCR and keeps one entry per CDR3 protein. Here the sample spans over a million distinct CDR3 sequences, about 42% being singletons. Material: blood. These receptors were collected from a woman between 18 and 29 years old in good health.

This clonotype was recorded a few times. V usage is TRBV6-5 and J usage is TRBJ1-2; TRBD1 aligns across 7 bases. The CDR3 consists of 14 residues. Germline V gene lookup returns CDR1 MNHEY and CDR2 SVGAGI. V shed 2 bases and J 2 bases; nucleotides not matched to a gene: 2. CDR3 protein: CASSYETGNYGYTF. In nucleotides, the CDR3 is TGTGCCAGCAGTTACGAGACAGGGAACTATGGCTACACCTTC.

This clonotype was seen a single time. The chain carries TRBV5-1 and TRBJ2-1, with TRBD2 matching 9 bases. Per germline, CDR1 SGHRS and CDR2 YFSETQ. This CDR3 comprises 17 residues. J was trimmed by 3 bases and V by 0 bases; bases with no gene match: 7. CDR3 protein: CASSLGSGLALYNEQFF. CDR3 sequence (DNA): TGCGCCAGCAGCTTGGGATCGGGACTAGCCCTCTACAATGAGCAGTTCTTC.

As regards this clonotype: A much larger clone is a single base away; this may be a read error. This chain joins TRBV7-2 and TRBJ2-1; D gene unclear. The CDR3 contains 12 residues. Trimming stripped 5 bases from V and 5 bases from J, with 7 bases between. The V gene's germline CDR1 is SGHTA and CDR2 FQGNSA. The CDR3 region is CASSNPNNEQFF. CDR3 nucleotide sequence: TGTGCCAGCAGCAACCCTAACAATGAGCAGTTCTTC.

The chain employs TRBV3-1 and TRBJ2-5; TRBD1 matches at 10 bases. With the DNA end fitting TRBJ2-7 better, the J assignment may be wrong. The CDR3 covers 16 residues. Germline CDR1 is LGHDT and CDR2 is YNNKEL (reference sequence). The CDR3: CASSLLGGTGAAEQYF. CDR3 DNA: TGTGCCAGCAGCCTCCTCGGCGGGACAGGGGCGGCCGAGCAGTACTTC.

V gene TRBV12-3 or TRBV12-4 combines with J gene TRBJ2-5, with D perhaps TRBD2 (6 bases). V was pared by 5 bases and J by 6 bases, with 19 bases between. The CDR3 contains 15 residues. The CDR3 region has the DNA TGTGCCAGCAGTCCTCGAGGGGCGGGGTGGAAGACCCAGTACTTC. Amino acid sequence: CASSPRGAGWKTQYF.

The chain recombines TRBV5-6 with TRBJ1-2; a possible D gene is TRBD1 (5 bases). Germline V CDR1 and CDR2: SGHDT, YYEEEE. Trimming took 0 bases from V and 8 from J, leaving 14 bases between them. The CDR3 is 14 amino acids. DNA of the CDR3: TGTGCCAGCAGCTTGGCCCCAGGGCTTGGCGGCTACACCTTC. It translates to CASSLAPGLGGYTF.

A few counts support this clonotype. The V gene is TRBV20-1, the J gene TRBJ1-3; D perhaps matches TRBD1 (5 bases). The CDR3 runs to 15 residues. Between the trimmed V and J ends, which lost 3 bases and 0 bases, there was a span of 12 bases. Germline V gene sequence: CDR1 DFQATT, CDR2 SNEGSKA (reference sequence). The CDR3 loop reads CSASWGADSGNTIYF. Here the CDR3 DNA reads TGCAGTGCTAGCTGGGGCGCCGACTCTGGAAACACCATATATTTT.

The chain employs TRBV29-1 and TRBJ1-1, with 8 positions matching TRBD1. Germline assignment: CDR1 SQVTM and CDR2 ANQGSEA. V trimming: 7 bases; J trimming: 0 bases; junction bases outside the gene matches: 10. The CDR3 is 15 residues long. This CDR3 reads CSGGQGWGMNTEAFF. The CDR3 DNA sequence: TGCAGCGGCGGACAGGGTTGGGGGATGAACACTGAAGCTTTCTTT.

The genes are TRBV28 and TRBJ2-4; a possible D gene is TRBD1 (6 bases). This CDR3 has 15 amino acids. The germline V and J ends were trimmed by 6 bases and 11 bases, with 23 bases remaining between them. Looked up from germline, CDR1 is MDHEN and CDR2 is SYDVKM. CDR3 residues: CASSRRQAGGIVQYF. In nucleotides, the CDR3 is TGTGCCAGCAGCCGCCGACAGGCTGGGGGTATCGTTCAGTACTTC.

This chain connects TRBV13 to TRBJ2-1, with 9 bases identical to TRBD1. The CDR3 extends over 16 amino acids. The V and J ends lost 5 bases and 6 bases, in that order; junction bases with no gene match: 11. Per the germline V gene, CDR1 is PRHDT and CDR2 is FYEKMQ (reference sequence). The CDR3 here is CASSELTGGWINEQFF. DNA for the CDR3: TGTGCCAGCAGCGAATTGACAGGGGGATGGATCAATGAGCAGTTCTTC.

This clonotype was observed a handful of times. The V and J genes are TRBV20-1 and TRBJ1-1; 7 nucleotides match TRBD1. This CDR3 has 13 residues. After removal of 5 bases from V and 4 bases from J, the junction contained 7 bases not matched to a gene. CDR1 and CDR2 (germline): DFQATT, SNEGSKA (reference sequence). The CDR3 DNA follows: TGCAGTGCTCGTTACAGGGGAGGCACTGAAGCTTTCTTT. Residues: CSARYRGGTEAFF.

Only a few counts were recorded for this clonotype. A much larger clone lies a single base off, so this may be a read error. Written as DNA, the CDR3 is TGTGCCAGCAGCGCCCTCCGTTACCAAGAGACCCAGTACTTC. Protein sequence: CASSALRYQETQYF. The rearrangement uses TRBV11-2 and TRBJ2-5; no definite D call. The CDR3 has 14 amino acids. Trimming left V 5 bases short and J 0 bases short, with 10 bases between. Germline CDR1 SGHAT, CDR2 FQNNGV.

The chain couples TRBV3-1 to TRBJ2-7, with D possibly TRBD1 on 5 matching bases. The CDR3 extends over 14 amino acids. The V end was cut by 4 bases, the J end by 1 base, with 11 bases between. Germline V lookup: CDR1 LGHDT, CDR2 YNNKEL (reference sequence). The CDR3 spells CASSRIGESYEQYF. In DNA form, the CDR3 reads TGTGCCAGCAGCCGTATAGGGGAATCCTACGAGCAGTACTTC.

The V call is TRBV20-1, the J call TRBJ1-5; a possible D gene is TRBD1 (6 bases). V gave up 6 bases and J gave up 9 bases, with 18 bases separating them. This CDR3 contains 13 residues. CDR1 is DFQATT and CDR2 is SNEGSKA in the germline V gene (reference sequence). The DNA for the CDR3 is TGCAGTGCCAACAGGGTTGGGATCTCGCCCCAGCATTTT. This encodes CSANRVGISPQHF.

This clonotype was counted ten times or more. At one end the junction does not follow the germline gene, possibly because of a read error. This chain links TRBV5-1 with TRBJ2-1; no clear D. CDR1 and CDR2 from the germline V gene are SGHRS and YFSETQ. CDR3 size: 13 residues. The chain's CDR3 is CASSLVGNNEQFF. CDR3 in DNA: TGTGCCAGCAGCTTAGTAGGGAACAATGAGCAGTTCTTC.

The chain employs TRBV29-1 and TRBJ1-1; TRBD1 might be the D (5 bases). Trimming cost V 6 bases and J 2 bases, with 19 bases left between them. The germline V gene has CDR1 SQVTM and CDR2 ANQGSEA. The CDR3 has 15 residues. The CDR3 nucleotides are TGCAGCGTCTCCGGGCGTCACAGGCCTAACACTGAAGCTTTCTTT. Amino acid sequence: CSVSGRHRPNTEAFF.

The sample holds a few counts of this clonotype. The rearrangement links TRBV20-1 to TRBJ2-1; 10 bases are shared with TRBD2. Germline-derived CDR1 and CDR2 are DFQATT and SNEGSKA (reference sequence). The CDR3 length is 13 residues. The V and J ends lost 8 bases and 5 bases, in that order; junction bases with no gene match: 6. The CDR3 reads CSTRTSGNNEQFF. The CDR3 bases are TGCAGTACAAGGACTAGCGGAAACAATGAGCAGTTCTTC.

The rearrangement links TRBV10-3 to TRBJ2-7; perhaps TRBD2 as D (5 bases). This CDR3 spans 11 amino acids. Germline-derived CDR1 and CDR2 are ENHRY and SYGVKD. Trimming cost V 6 bases and J 3 bases, with 6 bases left between them. CDR3 loop: CAIREVYEQYF. The CDR3 DNA reads TGTGCCATCAGGGAGGTCTACGAGCAGTACTTC.

This chain links TRBV15 with TRBJ1-5; the D gene is possibly TRBD1 (5 bases). The V and J ends lost 1 base and 2 bases respectively, with 12 bases between them. Germline V gives CDR1 LNHNV, CDR2 YYDKDF (reference sequence). This CDR3 has 16 residues. Here the CDR3 DNA reads TGTGCCACCAGCAGAGGAAGGGGCTTTGGCAATCAGCCCCAGCATTTT. As protein: CATSRGRGFGNQPQHF.

This clonotype was picked up many times. The chain combines TRBV20-1 with TRBJ2-3; possible D gene TRBD1, 6 bases. Trimming left V 7 bases short and J 7 bases short, with 21 bases between. This CDR3 is built from 14 residues. Germline lookup yields CDR1 DFQATT and CDR2 SNEGSKA (reference sequence). The CDR3 DNA reads TGCAGTGAGGCCAGGACAGACCAGGGAAATACGCAGTATTTT. It yields the protein CSEARTDQGNTQYF.

The CDR3 loop is CASSWGGLAAKNIQYF. Here the CDR3 DNA reads TGTGCCAGCAGTTGGGGGGGACTAGCGGCAAAAAACATTCAGTACTTC. The V call is TRBV27, the J call TRBJ2-4, with 11 bases identical to TRBD2. Germline V gives CDR1 MNHEY, CDR2 SMNVEV (reference sequence). The CDR3 length is 16 residues. Trimming cost V 4 bases and J 4 bases; bases outside gene matches: 6.

The V and J genes are TRBV7-8 and TRBJ2-7; D is possibly TRBD2 (5 bases). The CDR3 has 13 amino acids. Germline-derived CDR1 and CDR2 are SGHVS and FQNEAQ. V was pared by 1 base and J by 5 bases, with 9 bases between. As DNA, the CDR3 is TGTGCCAGCAGCTTAGTTAATAGCGACGAGCAGTACTTC. As protein: CASSLVNSDEQYF. The full variable domain, completed using reference TRBV7-8 and TRBJ2-7, is GAGVSQSPRYKVAKRGQDVALRCDPISGHVSLFWYQQALGQGPEFLTYFQNEAQLDKSGLPSDRFFAERPEGSVSTLKIQRTQQEDSAVYLCASSLVNSDEQYFGPGTRLTVT.

The genes are TRBV20-1 and TRBJ1-5, with D unresolved. The CDR3 covers 14 residues. V was trimmed by 4 bases and J by 10 bases, leaving 20 bases between them. From germline, CDR1 is DFQATT and CDR2 SNEGSKA (reference sequence). CDR3 residues: CSATEGNSSQPQHF. CDR3 sequence (DNA): TGCAGTGCTACCGAGGGTAATAGCAGTCAACCCCAGCATTTT.

This clonotype was detected a few times. This chain connects TRBV12-3 or TRBV12-4 to TRBJ1-1, with TRBD1 matching over 8 bases. V shed 6 bases, J shed 2 bases, and the junction held 11 bases outside the gene matches. This CDR3 region has 16 residues. The CDR3, as DNA: TGTGCCAGCAGCCGGGACAGGAGGCCCCTCAACACTGAAGCTTTCTTT. It specifies CASSRDRRPLNTEAFF.

With regard to this clonotype: One base away lies a much larger clone, so this may be a sequencing read error. The chain uses TRBV12-3 or TRBV12-4 and TRBJ2-1; D uncertain. The CDR3 has 13 residues. For the CDR3, the DNA is TGTGCCTGCAGAGAGAAGACGGACAATGAGCAGTTCTTC. Amino acids: CACREKTDNEQFF.